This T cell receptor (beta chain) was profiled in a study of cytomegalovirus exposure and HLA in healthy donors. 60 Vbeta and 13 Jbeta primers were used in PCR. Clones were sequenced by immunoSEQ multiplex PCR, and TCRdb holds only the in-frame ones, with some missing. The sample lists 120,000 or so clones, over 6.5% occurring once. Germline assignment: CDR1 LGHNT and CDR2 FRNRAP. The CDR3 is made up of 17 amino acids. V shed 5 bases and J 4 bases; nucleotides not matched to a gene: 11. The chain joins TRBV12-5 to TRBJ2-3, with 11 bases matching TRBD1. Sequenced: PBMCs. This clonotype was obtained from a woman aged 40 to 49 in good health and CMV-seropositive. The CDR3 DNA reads TGTGCTAGTGGTCCTCCAACCGGGACAGGGGGTCCAGATACGCAGTATTTT. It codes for CASGPPTGTGGPDTQYF.